These T cell receptor beta chains were read from a single sample in a study of cytomegalovirus exposure and HLA in healthy donors. The assay was immunoSEQ multiplex PCR, and TCRdb's table has in-frame clones only and misses some. The repertoire includes roughly 67,000 clones, approximately 78% of them detected once, and less than 3% sits in the top ten. Sequencing was performed on PBMCs. All receptors come from a woman aged 25 to 39 in good health and CMV-seronegative. The CDR3 runs from the conserved cysteine through the conserved F or W. Each record gives: V gene, J gene, clone size, D gene, CDR3 DNA, CDR3 protein. A D gene is named only where the DNA matches it firmly. A row's size may be missing; if present it is once, few, many or a size class.

TRBV27	TRBJ2-3	NA	TRBD1	TGTGCCAGCAGTTTAGGGGACAGTGCTAGCACAGATACGCAGTATTTT	CASSLGDSASTDTQYF
TRBV19	TRBJ1-1	NA	TRBD1	TGTGCCAGTAGTTACCGACAGGGGAACACTGAAGCTTTCTTT	CASSYRQGNTEAFF
TRBV15	TRBJ2-7	NA	NA	TGTGCCACCAGCAGTACACAGACCTACGAGCAGTACTTC	CATSSTQTYEQYF
TRBV7-2	TRBJ2-7	NA	TRBD1	TGTGCCAGCAGCTTAGCTCCCGGACAGGTAGCCTCCTACGAGCAGTACTTC	CASSLAPGQVASYEQYF
TRBV7-9	TRBJ1-4	once	NA	TGTGCCAGCAGCCGGACAGCTTCGTATGAAAAACTGTTTTTT	CASSRTASYEKLFF
TRBV4-1	TRBJ2-2	NA	TRBD1	TGCGCCAGCAGCCTGGGACAGGGGGCCATGAACACCGGGGAGCTGTTTTTT	CASSLGQGAMNTGELFF
TRBV7-9	TRBJ1-2	NA	NA	TGTGCCAGTTCCCAGAACTATGGCTACACCTTC	CASSQNYGYTF
TRBV7-2	TRBJ2-1	NA	NA	TGTGCCAGCAGCTTAGACAGTAACAATGAGCAGTTCTTC	CASSLDSNNEQFF
TRBV11-2	TRBJ2-5	NA	NA	TGTGCCAGCAGCCTTAGCTCACTTGGAGAGACCCAGTACTTC	CASSLSSLGETQYF
TRBV7-9	TRBJ2-3	NA	NA	TGTGCCAGCAGCCGACGGACAGGACTAGCCCAGGGTGTCACAGATACGCAGTATTTT	CASSRRTGLAQGVTDTQYF
TRBV5-1	TRBJ2-7	NA	TRBD1	TGCGCCAGCAGCCGCGCCCCGGACAGGGTTAACTACGAGCAGTACTTC	CASSRAPDRVNYEQYF